These 29 T cell receptor beta chains originate from one sample sequenced in a study of OX40 agonist ivuxolimab in advanced cancers. Produced via immunoSEQ multiplex PCR; TCRdb's table is partial and in-frame only. The repertoire holds almost 45,000 clones, with 88% as singletons. This sample comprised CD4+ or CD8+ T cells sorted from blood, obtained in a trial of the OX40 agonist ivuxolimab. The source is an adult with an advanced solid tumor such as melanoma, head and neck, liver or kidney cancer.

There are a few counts of this clone. The chain uses TRBV6-5 and TRBJ1-1; D call uncertain. The CDR3 has 13 amino acids. CDR1 MNHEY and CDR2 SVGAGI come from the germline V gene. The V end was cut by 5 bases, the J end by 0 bases, with 7 bases between. The CDR3 DNA reads TGTGCCAGCAGTAGTACGGTGAACACTGAAGCTTTCTTT. Encoded protein: CASSSTVNTEAFF.

The V gene is TRBV7-6, the J gene TRBJ2-1, with D perhaps given as TRBD1 or TRBD2 (7 bases each). Trimming stripped 3 bases from V and 6 bases from J, with 15 bases between. This CDR3 spans 15 amino acids. Germline loops: CDR1 SGHVS, CDR2 FNYEAQ. This CDR3 reads CASSLRQGGRNEQFF. DNA of the CDR3: TGTGCCAGCAGCTTGAGACAGGGAGGGCGCAATGAGCAGTTCTTC.

The V and J genes are TRBV28 and TRBJ1-4; unclear D gene. Germline V lookup: CDR1 MDHEN, CDR2 SYDVKM. Trimming stripped 8 bases from V and 5 bases from J, with 15 bases between. This CDR3 contains 14 residues. The CDR3 reads CASARGVGNEKLFF. In DNA form, the CDR3 reads TGTGCCAGCGCTAGAGGTGTGGGGAATGAAAAACTGTTTTTT.

CDR3: CASRGTGTGGNYEQYV. The CDR3 DNA follows: TGTGCCAGTAGGGGGACCGGGACAGGGGGCAACTACGAGCAGTACGTC. The chain uses TRBV19 and TRBJ2-7; 12 bases match TRBD1. This CDR3 has 16 residues. CDR1 and CDR2 (germline): LNHDA, SQIVND (reference sequence). The V gene end was trimmed by 6 bases and the J gene end by 3 bases; junction bases not matched to a gene: 9.

The rearrangement joins TRBV9 to TRBJ2-3; D unresolved. The V gene's germline CDR1 is SGDLS and CDR2 YYNGEE. Trimming left V 3 bases short and J 0 bases short, with 11 bases between. This CDR3 spans 15 amino acids. CDR3 in DNA: TGTGCCAGCAGCGATCAACCACTTAGCACAGATACGCAGTATTTT. Translating gives CASSDQPLSTDTQYF.

The chain has TRBV9 and TRBJ1-6, with 7 bases matching TRBD1. CDR3 length: 16 residues. The J segment lost 8 bases and the V segment lost 4 bases, leaving 12 bases of the junction unmatched. CDR1 is SGDLS, CDR2 YYNGEE, per germline. The CDR3 spells CASSQETGEGDSPLHF. In DNA form, the CDR3 reads TGTGCCAGCAGCCAGGAAACAGGGGAAGGTGATTCACCCCTCCACTTT.

The rearrangement joins TRBV5-1 to TRBJ1-2, with 7 bases fitting TRBD1. Germline V gene data show CDR1 as SGHRS and CDR2 as YFSETQ. The CDR3 spans 14 residues. The J segment lost 7 bases and the V segment lost 0 bases, leaving 6 bases of the junction unmatched. In nucleotides, the CDR3 is TGCGCCAGCAGCTTGGGGACAGGACCAACTGGCTACACCTTC. Protein sequence: CASSLGTGPTGYTF.

V is TRBV18 and J is TRBJ1-2, with D maybe TRBD1 (5 bases). Trimming took 6 bases from V and 4 from J, leaving 18 bases between them. Germline-derived CDR1 and CDR2 are KGHSH and LQKENI. This CDR3 contains 15 residues. The CDR3 loop reads CASSFDPGPSYGYTF. The CDR3 DNA reads TGTGCCAGCTCCTTCGACCCGGGACCGAGCTATGGCTACACCTTC. Full variable domain (rest looked up from reference TRBV18 and TRBJ1-2): NAGVMQNPRHLVRRRGQEARLRCSPMKGHSHVYWYRQLPEEGLKFMVYLQKENIIDESGMPKERFSAEFPKEGPSILRIQQVVRGDSAAYFCASSFDPGPSYGYTFGSGTRLTVV.

In its sample, this clone is medium-sized. CDR3 DNA sequence: TGTGCCAGCAGCCCAGTAGGGGGAAGGACCTATGGCTACACCTTC. This codes for CASSPVGGRTYGYTF. The chain is built from TRBV7-9 and TRBJ1-2; possible D gene TRBD1, 6 bases. Germline-derived CDR1 and CDR2 are SEHNR and FQNEAQ (reference sequence). V gave up 5 bases and J gave up 4 bases, with 17 bases separating them. The CDR3 extends over 15 amino acids.

The CDR3 loop is CASSEAQGGKNTIYF. The CDR3 coding sequence is TGTGCCAGCAGTGAAGCGCAAGGGGGCAAAAACACCATATATTTT. This chain connects TRBV2 to TRBJ1-3, with 7 bases lining up with TRBD1. The CDR3 covers 15 residues. The ends lost 0 bases at V and 6 bases at J; junction bases unmatched: 5. Germline loops: CDR1 SNHLY, CDR2 FYNNEI.

This clone was seen just once. This sequence joins TRBV28 and TRBJ2-1; D remains ambiguous. There are 12 residues in the CDR3. Germline V CDR1 and CDR2: MDHEN, SYDVKM. V gave up 2 bases and J gave up 9 bases, with 8 bases separating them. CDR3 sequence: CASSLRVSEQFF. CDR3 bases: TGTGCCAGCAGTTTACGAGTAAGTGAGCAGTTCTTC.

The chain has TRBV7-9 and TRBJ2-7, with a weak D call TRBD1 (6 bases). This CDR3 is 12 amino acids long. Trimming removed 5 bases from V and 5 bases from J, with 10 bases in between. Germline values: CDR1 SEHNR, CDR2 FQNEAQ (reference sequence). The CDR3 nucleotides read TGTGCCAGCAGCCCAGGGGTCCACGAGCAGTACTTC. Protein: CASSPGVHEQYF.

CDR3 DNA: TGCGCCAGCAGCCAAGGTGTCGCTAACTATGGCTACACCTTC. It yields the protein CASSQGVANYGYTF. The chain couples TRBV4-1 to TRBJ1-2, with D uncertain. Trimming pared 1 base from V and 0 bases from J, leaving 6 bases between. Germline-derived CDR1 and CDR2 are MGHRA and YSYEKL. The length of the CDR3 is 14 residues.

This clone was picked up one time. This rearrangement joins TRBV11-2 to TRBJ1-2; no reliable D call. V lost 0 bases, J lost 1 base, and 3 bases lay in between. In germline, CDR1 is SGHAT, CDR2 FQNNGV. The CDR3 consists of 13 residues. The CDR3: CASSLENNYGYTF. In DNA form, the CDR3 reads TGTGCCAGCAGCTTAGAAAATAACTATGGCTACACCTTC.

V and J are TRBV5-1 and TRBJ2-5; D gene ambiguous. The CDR3 totals 16 residues. Looked up from germline, CDR1 is SGHRS and CDR2 is YFSETQ. V was trimmed by 4 bases and J by 4 bases, leaving 20 bases between them. The CDR3 here is CASSRKLLRGLETQYF. The CDR3 DNA sequence: TGCGCCAGCAGCCGGAAACTACTCCGAGGTTTAGAGACCCAGTACTTC.

This rearrangement joins TRBV4-1 to TRBJ1-5, with a possible D match to TRBD1 (5 bases). Germline values: CDR1 MGHRA, CDR2 YSYEKL. Trimming left V 8 bases short and J 1 base short, with 9 bases between. The CDR3 contains 13 residues. The CDR3 loop reads CASAQGSNQPQHF. The DNA of the CDR3 is TGCGCCAGCGCCCAGGGCAGCAATCAGCCCCAGCATTTT.

The rearrangement uses TRBV5-4 and TRBJ1-4; TRBD1 aligns across 7 bases. V shed 9 bases and J 5 bases; nucleotides not matched to a gene: 22. CDR1 SGHNT and CDR2 YYREEE come from the germline V gene (reference sequence). This CDR3 has 18 amino acids. The CDR3 region has the DNA TGTGCCACCTCAAAAATCCCCCGAGCAGGGGGACAGAATGAAAAACTGTTTTTT. It encodes CATSKIPRAGGQNEKLFF.

J is TRBJ2-7 and V is TRBV6-1; tentative D call: TRBD2 (6 bases). The CDR3 is made up of 14 amino acids. Trimming shortened V by 3 bases and J by 3 bases, and 12 bases separated the two germline ends. Germline V gene data show CDR1 as MNHNS and CDR2 as SASEGT. This CDR3 reads CASSDGGANYEQYF. DNA of the CDR3: TGTGCCAGCAGTGATGGAGGGGCCAACTACGAGCAGTACTTC.

V gene TRBV6-5 combines with J gene TRBJ1-1; no firm D call. Trimming left V 4 bases short and J 4 bases short, with 19 bases between. The CDR3 sequence is 16 residues long. The germline V gene has CDR1 MNHEY and CDR2 SVGAGI. The CDR3 here is CASSLKGERVGTEAFF. As DNA, the CDR3 is TGTGCCAGCAGTTTAAAGGGAGAAAGGGTGGGCACTGAAGCTTTCTTT.

The chain combines TRBV5-5 with TRBJ1-2; D possibly corresponds to TRBD1 (5 bases). The CDR3 is made up of 14 amino acids. The V end was cut by 4 bases, the J end by 8 bases, with 18 bases between. Germline CDR1 is SGHKS and CDR2 is YYEKEE (reference sequence). In DNA, the CDR3 is TGTGCCAGCAGCGTTGCCGGGACGGTGGGAGGCTACACCTTC. Its translation: CASSVAGTVGGYTF.

The chain links TRBV7-3 to TRBJ2-2, with D perhaps matching TRBD2 (6 bases). Germline V gene sequence: CDR1 SGHTA, CDR2 FQGTGA. The germline V and J ends were trimmed by 1 base and 2 bases, with 14 bases remaining between them. The CDR3 length is 17 residues. In DNA form, the CDR3 reads TGTGCCAGCAGCTTAAGCCCCACTAGCCCTAACACCGGGGAGCTGTTTTTT. Protein sequence: CASSLSPTSPNTGELFF.

The V and J genes are TRBV27 and TRBJ1-5, with 9 nucleotides matching TRBD1. CDR1 and CDR2 (germline): MNHEY, SMNVEV (reference sequence). V trimming: 3 bases; J trimming: 11 bases; junction bases outside the gene matches: 11. The CDR3 is made up of 15 amino acids. The CDR3 loop reads CASSFGTGPLEAQHF. The CDR3 nucleotides read TGTGCCAGCAGTTTTGGGACAGGGCCTTTAGAGGCCCAGCATTTT.

The chain combines TRBV4-2 with TRBJ2-5; 13 nucleotides match TRBD2. The CDR3 runs 18 residues. Per the germline V gene, CDR1 is LGHNA and CDR2 is YNFKEQ. V shed 3 bases and J 0 bases; nucleotides not matched to a gene: 7. CDR3 nucleotide sequence: TGTGCCAGCAGCCACCGACTAGCGGGGGGCTTTAACCAAGAGACCCAGTACTTC. The encoded protein is CASSHRLAGGFNQETQYF.

The chain couples TRBV4-1 to TRBJ2-3; D remains ambiguous. The CDR3 length is 13 residues. Germline V gives CDR1 MGHRA, CDR2 YSYEKL. V was pared by 1 base and J by 4 bases, with 6 bases between. The CDR3 loop reads CASSQVNSDTQYF. The CDR3 region has the DNA TGCGCCAGCAGCCAAGTAAATTCAGATACGCAGTATTTT.

The chain couples TRBV27 to TRBJ2-2, with a possible D match to TRBD1 (6 bases). V gave up 3 bases and J gave up 0 bases, with 14 bases separating them. Germline V gene lookup returns CDR1 MNHEY and CDR2 SMNVEV (reference sequence). The CDR3 is made up of 17 amino acids. The CDR3 DNA reads TGTGCCAGCAGTTTCCTTTGGACAGATCCGAACACCGGGGAGCTGTTTTTT. This sequence encodes CASSFLWTDPNTGELFF.

This chain links TRBV4-3 with TRBJ2-1, with TRBD2 identical over 7 bases. In germline, CDR1 is LGHNA, CDR2 YSLEER. This CDR3 is built from 15 residues. The junction had 4 bases not matched to a gene; V was cut back by 4 bases and J by 1 base. The CDR3 sequence is CASSPSGGSYNEQFF. For the CDR3, the DNA is TGCGCCAGCAGCCCTAGCGGCGGTTCCTACAATGAGCAGTTCTTC.

This chain connects TRBV30 to TRBJ2-6, with TRBD1 matching over 8 bases. CDR3 length equals 17 residues. In germline, CDR1 is GTSNPN, CDR2 SVGIG (reference sequence). Trimming cost V 3 bases and J 0 bases; bases outside gene matches: 7. The CDR3 region is CAWSADRVRSGANVLTF. CDR3 sequence (DNA): TGTGCCTGGAGCGCGGACAGGGTTCGCTCTGGGGCCAACGTCCTGACTTTC.

This chain uses TRBV28 with TRBJ1-2; 11 nucleotides match TRBD1. This CDR3 has 16 amino acids. V trimming: 2 bases; J trimming: 2 bases; junction bases outside the gene matches: 4. Germline V gene data show CDR1 as MDHEN and CDR2 as SYDVKM. The CDR3 nucleotides read TGTGCCAGCAGTTTACGAGGACAGGGGGCCAACTATGGCTACACCTTC. Translated, it gives CASSLRGQGANYGYTF.

The chain combines TRBV19 with TRBJ2-7, with 9 nucleotides matching TRBD1. With V trimmed by 1 base and J by 6 bases, 4 bases remained unmatched. Germline V gene data show CDR1 as LNHDA and CDR2 as SQIVND (reference sequence). This CDR3 comprises 14 residues. DNA for the CDR3: TGTGCCAGTAGTATAGTCCTGGACAGGGGCGAGCAGTACTTC. Amino acid sequence: CASSIVLDRGEQYF. The variable domain in full, completed from reference TRBV19 and TRBJ2-7, reads DGGITQSPKYLFRKEGQNVTLSCEQNLNHDAMYWYRQDPGQGLRLIYYSQIVNDFQKGDIAEGYSVSREKKESFPLTVTSAQKNPTAFYLCASSIVLDRGEQYFGPGTRLTVT.